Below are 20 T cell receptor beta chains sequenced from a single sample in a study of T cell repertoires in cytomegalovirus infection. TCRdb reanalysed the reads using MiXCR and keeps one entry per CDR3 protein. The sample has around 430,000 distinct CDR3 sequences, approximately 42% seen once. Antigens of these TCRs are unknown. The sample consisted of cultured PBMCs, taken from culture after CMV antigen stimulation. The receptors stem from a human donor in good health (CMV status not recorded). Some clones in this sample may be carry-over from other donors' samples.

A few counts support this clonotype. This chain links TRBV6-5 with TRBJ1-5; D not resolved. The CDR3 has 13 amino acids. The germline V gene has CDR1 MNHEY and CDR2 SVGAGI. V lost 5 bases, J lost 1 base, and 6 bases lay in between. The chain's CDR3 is CASSQVSNQPQHF. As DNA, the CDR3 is TGTGCCAGCAGTCAAGTCAGCAATCAGCCCCAGCATTTT.

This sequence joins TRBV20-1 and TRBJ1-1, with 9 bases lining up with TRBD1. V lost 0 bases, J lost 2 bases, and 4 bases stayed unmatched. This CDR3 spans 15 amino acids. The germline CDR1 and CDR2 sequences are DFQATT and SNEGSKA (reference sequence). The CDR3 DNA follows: TGCAGTGCTAGAGACCTGACAGGGGGTAACACTGAAGCTTTCTTT. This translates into CSARDLTGGNTEAFF.

Here the CDR3 reads CASSVTVYEQYF. The CDR3 nucleotides read TGTGCCAGCAGTGTGACAGTCTACGAGCAGTACTTC. The chain joins TRBV2 to TRBJ2-7; possibly TRBD1 for D (5 bases). Trimming left V 4 bases short and J 3 bases short, with 7 bases between. This CDR3 has 12 amino acids. CDR1 is SNHLY and CDR2 is FYNNEI in the germline V gene.

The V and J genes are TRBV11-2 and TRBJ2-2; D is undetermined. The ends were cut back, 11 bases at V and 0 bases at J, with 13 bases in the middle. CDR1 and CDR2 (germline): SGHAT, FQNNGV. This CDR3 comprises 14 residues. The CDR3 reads CASPSGPNTGELFF. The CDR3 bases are TGTGCCTCGCCTAGTGGACCGAACACCGGGGAGCTGTTTTTT.

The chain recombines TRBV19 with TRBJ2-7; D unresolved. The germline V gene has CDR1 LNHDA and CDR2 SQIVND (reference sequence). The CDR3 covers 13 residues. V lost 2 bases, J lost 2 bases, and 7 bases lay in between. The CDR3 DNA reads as TGTGCCAGTAGTATATCATCCGCCTACGAGCAGTACTTC. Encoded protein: CASSISSAYEQYF.

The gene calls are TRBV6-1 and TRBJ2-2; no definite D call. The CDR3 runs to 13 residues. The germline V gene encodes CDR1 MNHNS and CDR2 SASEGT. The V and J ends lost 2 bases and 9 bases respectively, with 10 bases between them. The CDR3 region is CASSERAPRELFF. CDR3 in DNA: TGTGCCAGCAGTGAAAGGGCACCCAGGGAGCTGTTTTTT.

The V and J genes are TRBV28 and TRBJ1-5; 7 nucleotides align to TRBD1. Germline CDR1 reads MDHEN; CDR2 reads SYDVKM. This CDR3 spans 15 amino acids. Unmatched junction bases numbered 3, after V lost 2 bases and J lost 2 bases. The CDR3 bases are TGTGCCAGCAGTTTACAAACAGGGGGCAATCAGCCCCAGCATTTT. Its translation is CASSLQTGGNQPQHF. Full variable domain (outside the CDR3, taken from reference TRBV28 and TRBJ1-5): DVKVTQSSRYLVKRTGEKVFLECVQDMDHENMFWYRQDPGLGLRLIYFSYDVKMKEKGDIPEGYSVSREKKERFSLILESASTNQTSMYLCASSLQTGGNQPQHFGDGTRLSIL.

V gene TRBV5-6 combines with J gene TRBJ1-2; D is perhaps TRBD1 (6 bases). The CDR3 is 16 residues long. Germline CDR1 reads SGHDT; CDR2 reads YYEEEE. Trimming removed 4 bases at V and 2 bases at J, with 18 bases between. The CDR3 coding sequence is TGTGCCAGCAGCCGGGGGCCGGGACCGAAGAACTATGGCTACACCTTC. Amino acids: CASSRGPGPKNYGYTF.

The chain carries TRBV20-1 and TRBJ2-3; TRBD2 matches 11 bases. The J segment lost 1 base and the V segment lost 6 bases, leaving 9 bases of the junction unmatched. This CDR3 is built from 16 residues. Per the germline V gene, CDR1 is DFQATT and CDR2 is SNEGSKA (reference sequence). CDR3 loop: CSAPIAGGDRTDTQYF. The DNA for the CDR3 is TGCAGTGCCCCGATAGCGGGAGGGGACCGCACAGATACGCAGTATTTT.

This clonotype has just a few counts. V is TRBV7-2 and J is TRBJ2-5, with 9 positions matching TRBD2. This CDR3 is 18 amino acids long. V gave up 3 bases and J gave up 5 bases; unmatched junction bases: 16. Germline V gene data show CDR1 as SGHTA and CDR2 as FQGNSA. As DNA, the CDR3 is TGTGCCAGCAGCTTCGGGTGGGGTAGCGGGAGCGTACGGGAGACCCAGTACTTC. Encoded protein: CASSFGWGSGSVRETQYF. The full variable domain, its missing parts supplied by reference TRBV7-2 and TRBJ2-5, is GAGVSQSPSNKVTEKGKDVELRCDPISGHTALYWYRQSLGQGLEFLIYFQGNSAPDKSGLPSDRFSAERTGGSVSTLTIQRTQQEDSAVYLCASSFGWGSGSVRETQYFGPGTRLLVL.

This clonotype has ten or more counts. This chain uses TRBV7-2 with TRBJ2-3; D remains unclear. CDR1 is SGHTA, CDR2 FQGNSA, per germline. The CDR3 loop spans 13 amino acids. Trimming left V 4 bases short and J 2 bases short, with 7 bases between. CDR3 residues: CASSSLDTDTQYF. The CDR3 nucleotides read TGTGCCAGCAGCTCCCTAGACACAGATACGCAGTATTTT.

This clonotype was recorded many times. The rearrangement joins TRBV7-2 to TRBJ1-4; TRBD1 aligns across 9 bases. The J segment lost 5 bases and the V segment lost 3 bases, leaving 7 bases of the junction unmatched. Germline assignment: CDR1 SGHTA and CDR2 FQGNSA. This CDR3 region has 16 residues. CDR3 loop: CASSLTGTGTNEKLFF. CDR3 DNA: TGTGCCAGCAGCTTGACCGGGACAGGGACAAATGAAAAACTGTTTTTT.

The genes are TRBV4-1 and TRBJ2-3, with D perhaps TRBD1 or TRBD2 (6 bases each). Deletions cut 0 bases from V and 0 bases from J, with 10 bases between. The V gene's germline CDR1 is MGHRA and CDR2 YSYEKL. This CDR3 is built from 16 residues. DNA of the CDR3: TGCGCCAGCAGCCAAGAATGGGGGGCTAGCACAGATACGCAGTATTTT. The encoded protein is CASSQEWGASTDTQYF.

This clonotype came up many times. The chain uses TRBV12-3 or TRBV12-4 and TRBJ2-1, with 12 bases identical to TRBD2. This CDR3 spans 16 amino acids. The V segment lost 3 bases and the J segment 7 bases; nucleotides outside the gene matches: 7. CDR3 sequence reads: CASSLPSGRAQNEQFF. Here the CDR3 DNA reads TGTGCCAGCAGTTTGCCTAGCGGGAGGGCCCAGAATGAGCAGTTCTTC.

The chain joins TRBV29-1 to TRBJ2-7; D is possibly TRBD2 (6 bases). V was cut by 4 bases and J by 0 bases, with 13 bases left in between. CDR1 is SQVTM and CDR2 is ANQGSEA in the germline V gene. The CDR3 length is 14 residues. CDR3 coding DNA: TGCAGCGTTGGCGGGGACGGCAGCTCCTACGAGCAGTACTTC. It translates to CSVGGDGSSYEQYF.

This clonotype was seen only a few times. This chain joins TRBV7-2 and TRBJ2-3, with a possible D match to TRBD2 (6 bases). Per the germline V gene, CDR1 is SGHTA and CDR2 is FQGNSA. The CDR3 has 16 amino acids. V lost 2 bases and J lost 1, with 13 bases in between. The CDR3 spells CASSLLGGVRTDTQYF. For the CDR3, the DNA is TGTGCCAGCAGCTTACTGGGAGGAGTCCGCACAGATACGCAGTATTTT.

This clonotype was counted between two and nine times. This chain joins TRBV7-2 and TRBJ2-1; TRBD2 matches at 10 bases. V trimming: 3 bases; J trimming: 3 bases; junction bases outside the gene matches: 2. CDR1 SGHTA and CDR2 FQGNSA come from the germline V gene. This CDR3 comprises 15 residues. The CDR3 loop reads CASSFGTSVYNEQFF. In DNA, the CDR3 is TGTGCCAGCAGCTTTGGGACTAGCGTCTACAATGAGCAGTTCTTC.

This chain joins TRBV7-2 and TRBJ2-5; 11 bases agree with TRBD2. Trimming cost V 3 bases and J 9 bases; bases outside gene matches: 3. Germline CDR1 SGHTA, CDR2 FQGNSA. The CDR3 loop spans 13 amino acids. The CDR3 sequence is CASSFGLAGPQYF. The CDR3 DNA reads TGTGCCAGCAGCTTCGGACTAGCGGGTCCCCAGTACTTC.

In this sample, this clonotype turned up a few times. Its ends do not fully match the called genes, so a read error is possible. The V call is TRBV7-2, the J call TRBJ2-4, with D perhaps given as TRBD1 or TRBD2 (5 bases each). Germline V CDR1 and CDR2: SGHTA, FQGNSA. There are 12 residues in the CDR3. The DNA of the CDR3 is TGTGCCAGCAGCTTAGACATGGGAGACAGAGACTTC. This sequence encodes CASSLDMGDRDF.

CDR3 sequence (DNA): TGTGCCAGCAGTGATTCTGAGCGAGAGACCCAGTACTTC. Translating it yields CASSDSERETQYF. The chain links TRBV6-6 to TRBJ2-5; no clear D gene. CDR1 is MNHNY and CDR2 is SVGAGI in the germline V gene (reference sequence). Trimming removed 5 bases from V and 4 bases from J, with 11 bases in between. The CDR3 length is 13 residues.